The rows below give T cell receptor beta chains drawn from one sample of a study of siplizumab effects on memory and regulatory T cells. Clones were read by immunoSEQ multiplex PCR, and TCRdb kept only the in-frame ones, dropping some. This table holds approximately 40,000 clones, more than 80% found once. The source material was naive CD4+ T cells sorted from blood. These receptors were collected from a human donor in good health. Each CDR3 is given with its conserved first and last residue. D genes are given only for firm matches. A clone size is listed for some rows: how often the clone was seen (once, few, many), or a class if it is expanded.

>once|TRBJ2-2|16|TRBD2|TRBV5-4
TGTGCCAGCAGCTTGCCCCCTAGCGGGGTGGCCGGGGAGCTGTTTTTT
CASSLPPSGVAGELFF
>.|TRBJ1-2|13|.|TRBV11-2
TGTGCCAGCAGCGAGGACAGTAACTATGGCTACACCTTC
CASSEDSNYGYTF
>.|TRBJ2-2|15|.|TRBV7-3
TGTGCCAGCAGCTTCGCCGGGCCGTCGGCCGGGGAGCTGTTTTTT
CASSFAGPSAGELFF
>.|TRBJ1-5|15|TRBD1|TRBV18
TGTGCCAGCTCACCATCCGGGACAGGGGATCAGCCCCAGCATTTT
CASSPSGTGDQPQHF
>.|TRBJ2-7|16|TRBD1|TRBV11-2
TGTGCCAGCAGGAAGAACGCCGGGACAGGGCCGAACGAGCAGTACTTC
CASRKNAGTGPNEQYF
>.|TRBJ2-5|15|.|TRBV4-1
TGCGCCAGCAGCCAAGACCCAGGCCTCCAAGAGACCCAGTACTTC
CASSQDPGLQETQYF
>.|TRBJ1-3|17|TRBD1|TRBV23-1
TGCGCCAGCAGTCGAGCCGGGACAGGGGGTTCTGGAAACACCATATATTTT
CASSRAGTGGSGNTIYF
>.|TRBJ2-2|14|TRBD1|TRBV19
TGTGCCACCAGACAGGGCGCGAACACCGGGGAGCTGTTTTTT
CATRQGANTGELFF
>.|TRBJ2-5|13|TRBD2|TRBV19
TGTGCCAGTAGTATGGGCGGGGGAGAGACCCAGTACTTC
CASSMGGGETQYF
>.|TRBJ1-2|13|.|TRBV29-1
TGCAGCGTTCCAAGACACACTAACTATGGCTACACCTTC
CSVPRHTNYGYTF
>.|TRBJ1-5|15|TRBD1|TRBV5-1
TGCGCCAGCAGCTTGGGAGGACAGGGCCATCAGCCCCAGCATTTT
CASSLGGQGHQPQHF
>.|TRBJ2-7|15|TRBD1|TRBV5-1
TGCGCCAGCAGCCCTTCGACAGGGGCCTCTTACGAGCAGTACTTC
CASSPSTGASYEQYF
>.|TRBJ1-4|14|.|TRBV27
TGTGCCAGCAGTTTCTTAAAGGCGGGCGAAAAACTGTTTTTT
CASSFLKAGEKLFF
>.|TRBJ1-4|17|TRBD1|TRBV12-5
TGTGCTAGTGGACCCGGACAGGGGGCCGCAACTAATGAAAAACTGTTTTTT
CASGPGQGAATNEKLFF
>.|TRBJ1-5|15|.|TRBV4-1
TGCGCCAGCAGCCAAGGACATGATAGCAATCAGCCCCAGCATTTT
CASSQGHDSNQPQHF
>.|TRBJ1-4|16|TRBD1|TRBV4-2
TGTGCCAGCAGCCAAGAACCCCAGGGGGTGAGTGAAAAACTGTTTTTT
CASSQEPQGVSEKLFF